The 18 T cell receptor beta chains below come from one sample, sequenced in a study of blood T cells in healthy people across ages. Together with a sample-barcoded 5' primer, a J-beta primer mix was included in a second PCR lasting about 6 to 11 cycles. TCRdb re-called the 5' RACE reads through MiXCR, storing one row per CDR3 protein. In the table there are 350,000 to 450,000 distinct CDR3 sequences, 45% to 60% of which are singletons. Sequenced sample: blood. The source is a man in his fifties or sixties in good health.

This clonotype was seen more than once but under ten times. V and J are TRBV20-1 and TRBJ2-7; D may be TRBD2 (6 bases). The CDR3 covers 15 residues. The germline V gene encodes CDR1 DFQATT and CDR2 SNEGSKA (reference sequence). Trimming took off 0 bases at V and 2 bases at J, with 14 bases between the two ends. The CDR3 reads CSARDMRGLTYEQYF. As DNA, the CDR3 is TGCAGTGCTAGAGATATGCGGGGCTTAACCTACGAGCAGTACTTC.

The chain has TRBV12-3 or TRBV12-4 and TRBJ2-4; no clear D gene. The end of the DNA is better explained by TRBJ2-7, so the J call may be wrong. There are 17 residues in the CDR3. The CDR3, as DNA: TGTGCCAGCAGTTTTAGCCCCCTAACAGAGCCCTCCTACGAGCAGTACTTC. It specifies CASSFSPLTEPSYEQYF.

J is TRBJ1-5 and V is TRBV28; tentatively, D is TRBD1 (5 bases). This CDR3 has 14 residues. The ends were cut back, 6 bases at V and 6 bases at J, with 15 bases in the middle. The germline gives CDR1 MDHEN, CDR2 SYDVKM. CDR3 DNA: TGTGCCAGCAGAACAGGTGGCGACGGTCAGCCCCAGCATTTT. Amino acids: CASRTGGDGQPQHF.

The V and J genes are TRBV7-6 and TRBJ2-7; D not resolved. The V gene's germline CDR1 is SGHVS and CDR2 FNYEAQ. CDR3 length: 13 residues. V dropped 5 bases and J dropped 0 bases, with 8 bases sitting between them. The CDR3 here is CASSPRTSYEQYF. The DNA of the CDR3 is TGTGCCAGCAGCCCCCGAACCTCCTACGAGCAGTACTTC.

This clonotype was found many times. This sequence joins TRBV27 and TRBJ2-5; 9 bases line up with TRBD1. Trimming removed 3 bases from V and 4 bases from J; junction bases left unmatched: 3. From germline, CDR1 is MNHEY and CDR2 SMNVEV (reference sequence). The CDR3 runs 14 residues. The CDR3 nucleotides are TGTGCCAGCAGTTTTTCGACAGGGGGAGAGACCCAGTACTTC. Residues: CASSFSTGGETQYF.

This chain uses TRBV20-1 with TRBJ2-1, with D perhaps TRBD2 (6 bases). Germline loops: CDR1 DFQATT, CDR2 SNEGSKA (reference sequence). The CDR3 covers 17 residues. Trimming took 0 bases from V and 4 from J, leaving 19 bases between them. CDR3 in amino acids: CSARDYRRVARYNEQFF. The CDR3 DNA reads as TGCAGTGCTAGAGATTACCGGAGGGTTGCTCGGTACAATGAGCAGTTCTTC.

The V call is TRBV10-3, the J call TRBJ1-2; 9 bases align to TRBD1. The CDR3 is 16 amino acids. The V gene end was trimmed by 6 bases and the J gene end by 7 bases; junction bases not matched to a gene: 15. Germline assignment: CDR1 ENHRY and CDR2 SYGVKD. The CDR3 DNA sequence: TGTGCCATCAGCCCCGTAATGGGACAGGGCCGGAGTGGCTACACCTTC. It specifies CAISPVMGQGRSGYTF.

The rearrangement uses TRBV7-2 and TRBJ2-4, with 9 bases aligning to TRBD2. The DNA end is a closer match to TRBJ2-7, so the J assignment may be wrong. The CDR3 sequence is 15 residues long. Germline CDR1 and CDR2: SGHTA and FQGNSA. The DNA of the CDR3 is TGTGCCAGCAGCTTCGCGGGGGGGTACAAGAGCGAGCAGTACTTC. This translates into CASSFAGGYKSEQYF.

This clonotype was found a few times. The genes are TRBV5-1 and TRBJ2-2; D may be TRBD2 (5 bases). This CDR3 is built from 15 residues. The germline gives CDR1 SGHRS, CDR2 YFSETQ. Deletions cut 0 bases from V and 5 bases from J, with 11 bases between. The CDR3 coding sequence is TGCGCCAGCAGCTTGGGGACTCCCGAAACCGGGGAGCTGTTTTTT. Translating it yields CASSLGTPETGELFF.

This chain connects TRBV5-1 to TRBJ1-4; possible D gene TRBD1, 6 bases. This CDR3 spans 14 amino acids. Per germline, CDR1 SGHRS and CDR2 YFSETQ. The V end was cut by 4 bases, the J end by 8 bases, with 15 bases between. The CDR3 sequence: CASSPDIQGEKLFF. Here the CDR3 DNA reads TGCGCCAGCAGCCCAGACATCCAGGGGGAAAAACTGTTTTTT.

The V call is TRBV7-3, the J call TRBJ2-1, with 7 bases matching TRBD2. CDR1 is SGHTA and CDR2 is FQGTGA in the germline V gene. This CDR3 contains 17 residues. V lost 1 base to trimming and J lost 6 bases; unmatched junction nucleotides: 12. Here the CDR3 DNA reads TGTGCCAGCAGCTTAATCGGTCGGGACTATGTTGTCAATGAGCAGTTCTTC. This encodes CASSLIGRDYVVNEQFF.

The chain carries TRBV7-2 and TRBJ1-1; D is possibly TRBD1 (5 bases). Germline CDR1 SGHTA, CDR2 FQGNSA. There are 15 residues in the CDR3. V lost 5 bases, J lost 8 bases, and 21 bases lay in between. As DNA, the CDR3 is TGTGCCAGCAGCGCCTCCGGGACCCCAGGACGGGAAGCTTTCTTT. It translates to CASSASGTPGREAFF.

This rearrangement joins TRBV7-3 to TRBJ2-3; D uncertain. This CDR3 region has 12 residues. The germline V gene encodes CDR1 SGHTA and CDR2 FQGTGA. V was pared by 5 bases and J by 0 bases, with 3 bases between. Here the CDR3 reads CASSMSTDTQYF. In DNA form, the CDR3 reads TGTGCCAGCAGCATGAGCACAGATACGCAGTATTTT.

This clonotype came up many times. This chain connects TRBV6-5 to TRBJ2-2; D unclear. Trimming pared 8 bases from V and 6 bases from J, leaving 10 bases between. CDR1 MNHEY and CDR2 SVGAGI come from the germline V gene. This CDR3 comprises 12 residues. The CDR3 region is CASGRLPGELFF. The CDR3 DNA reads TGTGCCAGCGGACGGCTCCCCGGGGAGCTGTTTTTT.

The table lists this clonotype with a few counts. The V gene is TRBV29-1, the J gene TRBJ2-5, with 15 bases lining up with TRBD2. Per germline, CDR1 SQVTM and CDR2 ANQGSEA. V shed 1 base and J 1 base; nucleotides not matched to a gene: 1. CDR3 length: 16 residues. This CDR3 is CSVEGTSGRAQETQYF. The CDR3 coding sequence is TGCAGCGTTGAAGGGACTAGCGGGAGGGCCCAAGAGACCCAGTACTTC.

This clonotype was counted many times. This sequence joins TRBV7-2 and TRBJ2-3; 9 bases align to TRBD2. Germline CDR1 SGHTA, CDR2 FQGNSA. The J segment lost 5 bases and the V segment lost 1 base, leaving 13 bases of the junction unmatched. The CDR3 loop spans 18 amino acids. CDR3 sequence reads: CASSLVSSGGPVGDTQYF. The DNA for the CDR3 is TGTGCCAGCAGCTTAGTCAGTAGCGGGGGCCCAGTTGGAGATACGCAGTATTTT.

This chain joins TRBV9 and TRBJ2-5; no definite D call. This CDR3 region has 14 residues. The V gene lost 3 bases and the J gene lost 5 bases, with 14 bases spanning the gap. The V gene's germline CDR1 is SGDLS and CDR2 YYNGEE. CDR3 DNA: TGTGCCAGCAGCGCATCCCGATCTGGGGAGACCCAGTACTTC. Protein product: CASSASRSGETQYF.

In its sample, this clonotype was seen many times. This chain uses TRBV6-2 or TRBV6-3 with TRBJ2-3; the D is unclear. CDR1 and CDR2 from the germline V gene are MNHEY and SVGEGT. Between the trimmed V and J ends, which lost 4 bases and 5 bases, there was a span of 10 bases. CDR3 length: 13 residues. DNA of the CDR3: TGTGCCAGCAGTTCGCCAAATCAAGATACGCAGTATTTT. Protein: CASSSPNQDTQYF.